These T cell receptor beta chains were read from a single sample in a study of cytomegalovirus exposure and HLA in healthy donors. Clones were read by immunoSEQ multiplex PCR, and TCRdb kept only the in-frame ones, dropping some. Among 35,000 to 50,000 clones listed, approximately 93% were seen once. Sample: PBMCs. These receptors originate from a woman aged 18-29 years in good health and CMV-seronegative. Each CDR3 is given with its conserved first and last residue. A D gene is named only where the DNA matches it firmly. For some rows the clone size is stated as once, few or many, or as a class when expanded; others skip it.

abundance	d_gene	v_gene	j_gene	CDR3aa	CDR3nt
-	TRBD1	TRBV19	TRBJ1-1	CASSRADRAEAFF	TGTGCCAGTAGTAGGGCAGACAGGGCAGAAGCTTTCTTT
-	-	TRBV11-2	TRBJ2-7	CASSLRTQTYEQYF	TGTGCCAGCAGCTTAAGGACTCAGACCTACGAGCAGTACTTC
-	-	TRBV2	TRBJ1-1	CASTGGDSSNTEAFF	TGTGCCAGCACGGGGGGGGACTCGTCAAACACTGAAGCTTTCTTT
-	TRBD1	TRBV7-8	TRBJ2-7	CASSLRGQGAPLPYEQYF	TGTGCCAGCAGCCTTAGAGGCCAGGGGGCACCCCTCCCCTACGAGCAGTACTTC
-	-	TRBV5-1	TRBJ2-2	CASSLSRADAGELFF	TGCGCCAGCAGCTTGTCCAGGGCCGATGCCGGGGAGCTGTTTTTT
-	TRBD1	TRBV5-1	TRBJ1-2	CASSLEGTGDLYGYTF	TGCGCCAGCAGCTTGGAAGGGACAGGGGACCTCTATGGCTACACCTTC
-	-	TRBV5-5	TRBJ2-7	CASSLEGRPYEQYF	TGTGCCAGCAGCTTGGAGGGGCGCCCGTACGAGCAGTACTTC
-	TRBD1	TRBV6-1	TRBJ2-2	CASNPGTGDTGELFF	TGTGCCAGCAATCCAGGGACAGGGGACACCGGGGAGCTGTTTTTT
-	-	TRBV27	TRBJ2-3	CASSPTGDTDTQYF	TGTGCCAGCAGTCCGACAGGAGACACAGATACGCAGTATTTT
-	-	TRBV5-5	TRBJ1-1	CASSPRNGNTEAFF	TGTGCCAGCAGCCCGAGGAATGGAAACACTGAAGCTTTCTTT
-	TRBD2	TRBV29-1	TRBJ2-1	CSVPRGASGSYNEQFF	TGCAGCGTTCCACGTGGAGCCAGCGGGAGTTACAATGAGCAGTTCTTC
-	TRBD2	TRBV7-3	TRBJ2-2	CASSLSGGRAATGELFF	TGTGCCAGCAGCTTATCTGGCGGGAGGGCCGCCACCGGGGAGCTGTTTTTT
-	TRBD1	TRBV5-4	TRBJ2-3	CASSLDRTGDTQYF	TGTGCCAGCAGCCTGGACAGGACCGGGGATACGCAGTATTTT
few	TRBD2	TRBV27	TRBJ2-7	CASSPSGSYEQYF	TGTGCCAGCAGTCCTAGCGGGAGCTACGAGCAGTACTTC
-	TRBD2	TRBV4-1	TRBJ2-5	CASSRSHGTTEGTQYF	TGCGCCAGCAGCCGATCGCACGGGACTACGGAAGGGACCCAGTACTTC
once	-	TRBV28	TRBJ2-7	CASNSIRQGVAYEQYF	TGTGCCAGCAACTCAATACGCCAGGGTGTAGCCTACGAGCAGTACTTC
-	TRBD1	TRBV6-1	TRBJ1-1	CASSELRTGETEAFF	TGTGCCAGCAGTGAACTGCGGACAGGGGAAACTGAAGCTTTCTTT
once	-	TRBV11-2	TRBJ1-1	CASSLGGGSTEAFF	TGTGCCAGCAGCTTAGGGGGGGGATCCACTGAAGCTTTCTTT
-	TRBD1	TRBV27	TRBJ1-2	CASRPGQGNYGYTF	TGTGCCAGCAGGCCGGGACAGGGGAACTATGGCTACACCTTC
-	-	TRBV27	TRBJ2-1	CASSPYTGNNEQFF	TGTGCCAGCAGTCCATACACAGGCAACAATGAGCAGTTCTTC
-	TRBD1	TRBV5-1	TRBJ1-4	CASSEETGALGKKLFF	TGCGCCAGCAGCGAGGAGACAGGGGCCCTCGGGAAAAAACTGTTTTTT
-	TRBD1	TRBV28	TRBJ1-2	CASRTGTALYGYTF	TGTGCCAGCCGAACCGGGACAGCCCTTTATGGCTACACCTTC
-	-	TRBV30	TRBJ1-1	CAWRTRVEAFF	TGTGCCTGGAGAACGAGGGTTGAAGCTTTCTTT
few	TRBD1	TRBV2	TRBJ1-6	CASDREENSPLHF	TGTGCCAGTGACAGGGAGGAGAATTCACCCCTCCACTTT
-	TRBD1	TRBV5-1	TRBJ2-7	CASSLEQGDSYEQYF	TGCGCCAGCAGCTTGGAACAGGGGGACTCCTACGAGCAGTACTTC
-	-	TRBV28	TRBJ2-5	CASSLSLSSAETQYF	TGTGCCAGCAGTTTATCCCTATCTAGCGCGGAGACCCAGTACTTC
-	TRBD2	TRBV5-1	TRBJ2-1	CASSLMAGGSFNEQFF	TGCGCCAGCAGCTTGATGGCGGGGGGCTCATTTAATGAGCAGTTCTTC
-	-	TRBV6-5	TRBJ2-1	CASSPFGDEQFF	TGTGCCAGCAGTCCGTTCGGTGATGAGCAGTTCTTC
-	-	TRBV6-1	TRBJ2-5	CASSGQQGQETQYF	TGTGCCAGCAGTGGTCAACAGGGCCAAGAGACCCAGTACTTC
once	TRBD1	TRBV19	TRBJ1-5	CASSSRQGSNQPQHF	TGTGCCAGTAGTAGCCGACAGGGCTCCAATCAGCCCCAGCATTTT
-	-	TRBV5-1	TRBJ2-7	CASSLRDTAYEQYF	TGCGCCAGCAGCTTACGGGACACCGCCTACGAGCAGTACTTC
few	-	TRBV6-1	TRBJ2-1	CASSDMAADYNEQFF	TGTGCCAGCAGTGATATGGCGGCAGACTACAATGAGCAGTTCTTC
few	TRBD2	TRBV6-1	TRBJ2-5	CASSEWEGAGETQYF	TGTGCCAGCAGTGAATGGGAGGGAGCGGGGGAGACCCAGTACTTC
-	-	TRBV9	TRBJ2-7	CASSGGLGRNEQYF	TGTGCCAGCAGCGGGGGCCTTGGACGAAACGAGCAGTACTTC
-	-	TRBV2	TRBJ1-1	CASVGPGATEAFF	TGTGCCAGCGTGGGCCCAGGGGCCACTGAAGCTTTCTTT
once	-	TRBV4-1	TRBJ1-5	CASSQDWAGQPQHF	TGCGCCAGCAGCCAAGATTGGGCAGGACAGCCCCAGCATTTT
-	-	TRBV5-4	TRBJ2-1	CASSRGGGGVEEFF	TGTGCCAGCAGCCGGGGAGGCGGCGGGGTTGAGGAGTTCTTC
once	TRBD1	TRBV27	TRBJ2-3	CASRGTGTFTDTQYF	TGCGCCAGCCGAGGGACAGGGACCTTCACAGATACGCAGTATTTT
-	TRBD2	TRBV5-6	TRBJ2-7	CASSRGLAGNEQYF	TGTGCCAGCAGTCGAGGACTAGCGGGGAACGAGCAGTACTTC
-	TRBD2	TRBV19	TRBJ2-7	CASSKREGQDEQYF	TGTGCCAGTAGTAAACGGGAGGGCCAGGACGAGCAGTACTTC
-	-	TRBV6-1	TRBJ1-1	CASSESNTEAFF	TGTGCCAGCAGTGAGAGTAACACTGAAGCTTTCTTT
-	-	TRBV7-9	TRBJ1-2	CASRKAGGKGYTF	TGTGCCAGCAGAAAAGCGGGGGGCAAGGGCTACACCTTC
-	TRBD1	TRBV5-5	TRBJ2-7	CASSSRGGLSSYEQYF	TGTGCCAGCAGCTCCCGAGGGGGCCTGAGCTCCTACGAGCAGTACTTC
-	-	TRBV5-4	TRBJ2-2	CASSLGGTNTGELFF	TGTGCCAGCAGCTTGGGAGGAACTAACACCGGGGAGCTGTTTTTT
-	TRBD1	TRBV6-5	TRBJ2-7	CASSSSGTAPMEQYF	TGTGCCAGCAGTTCGTCCGGGACAGCGCCGATGGAGCAGTACTTC
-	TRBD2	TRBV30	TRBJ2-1	CAWSRLAANNEQFF	TGTGCCTGGAGTCGGCTAGCGGCGAACAATGAGCAGTTCTTC
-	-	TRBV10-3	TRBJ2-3	CAISDGGPSTDTQYF	TGTGCCATCAGTGACGGGGGACCTAGCACAGATACGCAGTATTTT
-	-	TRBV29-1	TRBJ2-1	CSVEDLYRSYNEQFF	TGCAGCGTTGAAGATCTATACCGATCCTACAATGAGCAGTTCTTC
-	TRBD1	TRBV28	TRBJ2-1	CASSRHRWDRGLGLADDNEQFF	TGTGCCAGCAGCCGCCACCGCTGGGACAGGGGCCTAGGACTAGCAGACGATAATGAGCAGTTCTTC
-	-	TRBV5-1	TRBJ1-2	CASSLAGGLGYGYTF	TGCGCCAGCAGCTTGGCCGGGGGTTTGGGCTATGGCTACACCTTC
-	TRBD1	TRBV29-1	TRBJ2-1	CSVGQGANEQFF	TGCAGCGTGGGACAGGGGGCCAATGAGCAGTTCTTC
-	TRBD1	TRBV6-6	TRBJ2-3	CASSLSGQGTDTQYF	TGTGCCAGCAGTTTGTCGGGACAGGGCACAGATACGCAGTATTTT
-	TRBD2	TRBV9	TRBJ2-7	CASSPRASGTYEQYF	TGTGCCAGCAGCCCAAGGGCTAGCGGGACGTACGAGCAGTACTTC
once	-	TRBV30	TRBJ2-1	CAWSGRRSYNEQFF	TGTGCCTGGAGTGGGCGGAGATCCTACAATGAGCAGTTCTTC
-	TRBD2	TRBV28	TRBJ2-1	CASSLERGPYNEQFF	TGTGCCAGCAGTTTGGAGCGGGGGCCCTACAATGAGCAGTTCTTC